The TCR beta chain under discussion was sequenced for a study of T cell changes during pregnancy in multiple sclerosis. The V and J ends lost 5 bases and 6 bases, in that order; junction bases with no gene match: 6. The CDR3 runs 14 residues. Germline values: CDR1 LNHDA, CDR2 SQIVND (reference sequence). Sequenced by immunoSEQ multiplex PCR; TCRdb stores in-frame clones only, minus some. The repertoire consists of roughly 24,000 clones, with under 90% occurring once and the leading ten covering 6% to 9.5%. The origin of this receptor is a female donor with multiple sclerosis, enrolled in a pregnancy study. The rearrangement links TRBV19 to TRBJ2-7; 11 nucleotides line up with TRBD1. The specimen comprised CD8+ T cells from peripheral blood mononuclear cells, sampled before pregnancy. CDR3 nucleotide sequence: TGTGCCAGTAGTTCCGGACAGGGGGCTTTCGAGCAGTACTTC. The encoded protein is CASSSGQGAFEQYF. The entire variable domain, with the rest obtained from reference TRBV19 and TRBJ2-7, is as follows: DGGITQSPKYLFRKEGQNVTLSCEQNLNHDAMYWYRQDPGQGLRLIYYSQIVNDFQKGDIAEGYSVSREKKESFPLTVTSAQKNPTAFYLCASSSGQGAFEQYFGPGTRLTVT.